The next 32 T cell receptor beta chains were all read from a single sample in a study of radiation and T cells in renal cell carcinoma. This sample's time point: blood 4 weeks post-SBRT, at nephrectomy. Treatment defined: 15 Gy SBRT to primary tumor, nephrectomy 4 weeks later. Measured with immunoSEQ multiplex PCR; TCRdb has only the in-frame clones, and not every one. This table holds about 170,000 clones, 88% found once. The source material was blood, sampled from a patient whose treatment included radiotherapy and nephrectomy. These TCRs come from a woman aged 50 to 65 with renal cell carcinoma.

The chain joins TRBV5-1 to TRBJ1-3, with D possibly matching TRBD1 (5 bases). With 1 base removed from V and 4 bases from J, the gap between germline ends came to 12 bases. This CDR3 is built from 15 residues. Germline-derived CDR1 and CDR2 are SGHRS and YFSETQ. CDR3 coding DNA: TGCGCCAGCAGCTTGTTATCCGGGGACGGAAACACCATATATTTT. Its translation is CASSLLSGDGNTIYF.

The gene calls are TRBV6-5 and TRBJ2-1; TRBD2 aligns across 14 bases. The ends lost 2 bases at V and 7 bases at J; junction bases unmatched: 4. The length of the CDR3 is 16 residues. The germline V gene has CDR1 MNHEY and CDR2 SVGAGI. This chain's CDR3 is CASSYLGLAGGNEQFF. The CDR3 nucleotides read TGTGCCAGCAGTTACCTTGGACTAGCGGGGGGAAATGAGCAGTTCTTC.

The rearrangement joins TRBV12-5 to TRBJ1-1; D is ambiguous. CDR3 size: 17 residues. Germline-derived CDR1 and CDR2 are LGHNT and FRNRAP. V lost 0 bases, J lost 0 bases, and 14 bases lay in between. CDR3 DNA sequence: TGTGCTAGTGGTTTGGTACGAGGACCTTTAATGAACACTGAAGCTTTCTTT. It translates to CASGLVRGPLMNTEAFF.

J is TRBJ1-2 and V is TRBV9; D gene uncertain. Trimming stripped 0 bases from V and 8 bases from J, with 17 bases between. The CDR3 spans 15 residues. Germline V gives CDR1 SGDLS, CDR2 YYNGEE. CDR3 nucleotide sequence: TGTGCCAGCAGCGTAGTAGGCAGCCCCGTTGAGGGCTACACCTTC. Its protein product is CASSVVGSPVEGYTF. The full variable domain, its missing parts supplied by reference TRBV9 and TRBJ1-2, is DSGVTQTPKHLITATGQRVTLRCSPRSGDLSVYWYQQSLDQGLQFLIQYYNGEERAKGNILERFSAQQFPDLHSELNLSSLELGDSALYFCASSVVGSPVEGYTFGSGTRLTVV.

The genes are TRBV6-6 and TRBJ2-3; 7 bases fit TRBD1. CDR1 and CDR2 from the germline V gene are MNHNY and SVGAGI (reference sequence). There are 16 residues in the CDR3. V dropped 6 bases and J dropped 2; count of bases not matched to a gene: 11. CDR3 protein: CASRIQGSRITDTQYF. The CDR3 DNA is TGTGCCAGCAGGATACAGGGGAGCCGTATCACAGATACGCAGTATTTT.

This clone was seen only once. The V gene is TRBV7-5, the J gene TRBJ1-2; TRBD1, the D gene given by the table, was not confirmed from the DNA. TRBV7-5 is assigned pseudogene status. The CDR3 covers 16 residues. The CDR3 is CARSQEGHKSNYGYTF. The CDR3 DNA sequence: TGTGCCAGAAGCCAAGAGGGACACAAGAGTAACTATGGCTACACCTTC.

The genes are TRBV7-9 and TRBJ1-1, with D unclear. Trimming pared 3 bases from V and 4 bases from J, leaving 15 bases between. From germline, CDR1 is SEHNR and CDR2 FQNEAQ (reference sequence). This CDR3 has 15 amino acids. The CDR3 DNA reads as TGTGCCAGCAGCTTCCCCGGGTTCGAGTCCACTGAAGCTTTCTTT. Amino acids: CASSFPGFESTEAFF.

CDR3 loop: CASSLTLAGGHWETQYF. The CDR3 DNA sequence: TGCGCCAGCAGCTTAACCCTAGCGGGGGGTCACTGGGAGACCCAGTACTTC. The chain joins TRBV5-1 to TRBJ2-5, with 11 bases that match TRBD2. The CDR3 length is 17 residues. V trimming: 2 bases; J trimming: 5 bases; junction bases outside the gene matches: 11. Germline V lookup: CDR1 SGHRS, CDR2 YFSETQ.

The genes are TRBV19 and TRBJ2-2; TRBD1 is a possible D gene (6 bases). The CDR3 sequence is 17 residues long. Deletions cut 7 bases from V and 2 bases from J, with 20 bases between. CDR1 and CDR2 (germline): LNHDA, SQIVND (reference sequence). The CDR3 region is CASNLSGQKINTGELFF. DNA for the CDR3: TGTGCCAGTAACCTTTCCGGACAGAAGATTAACACCGGGGAGCTGTTTTTT.

This chain uses TRBV7-9 with TRBJ1-2; D may be TRBD1 (5 bases). The CDR3 runs to 16 residues. V was trimmed by 5 bases and J by 3 bases, leaving 19 bases between them. Germline assignment: CDR1 SEHNR and CDR2 FQNEAQ (reference sequence). The CDR3 DNA sequence: TGTGCCAGCAGCCCAACCCCAGGGAACGAAGACTATGGCTACACCTTC. Translation: CASSPTPGNEDYGYTF.

The V gene is TRBV19, the J gene TRBJ1-2; D remains unclear. The CDR3 contains 13 residues. Germline V gene sequence: CDR1 LNHDA, CDR2 SQIVND (reference sequence). V was trimmed by 3 bases and J by 3 bases, leaving 8 bases between them. For the CDR3, the DNA is TGTGCCAGTAGTATGGCGCAGCACTATGGCTACACCTTC. Its translation is CASSMAQHYGYTF.

This clone occurred once. V usage is TRBV6-5 and J usage is TRBJ1-2; no clear D. The CDR3 runs to 15 residues. The germline V and J ends were trimmed by 6 bases and 3 bases, with 17 bases remaining between them. The V gene's germline CDR1 is MNHEY and CDR2 SVGAGI. The CDR3 region is CASSRLYRAHYGYTF. CDR3 sequence (DNA): TGTGCCAGCAGCAGACTCTACCGGGCACACTATGGCTACACCTTC.

The chain uses TRBV25-1 and TRBJ1-2, with D hard to call. The germline V gene encodes CDR1 MGHDK and CDR2 SYGVNS. Trimming left V 4 bases short and J 4 bases short, with 19 bases between. The CDR3 is 16 residues long. This CDR3 reads CASSATGPKSGYGYTF. Here the CDR3 DNA reads TGTGCCAGCAGTGCAACCGGCCCAAAGAGCGGCTATGGCTACACCTTC.

V gene TRBV7-9 combines with J gene TRBJ2-3, with unresolved D. The V end was cut by 5 bases, the J end by 5 bases, with 8 bases between. This CDR3 spans 12 amino acids. Germline CDR1 and CDR2: SEHNR and FQNEAQ (reference sequence). The CDR3 protein is CASSQEVDTQYF. CDR3 bases: TGTGCCAGCAGCCAAGAAGTAGATACGCAGTATTTT.

V is TRBV18 and J is TRBJ1-1, with a weak D call TRBD1 (5 bases). V was shortened by 8 bases and J by 1 base, with 14 bases between the two germline ends. The length of the CDR3 is 14 residues. Germline lookup yields CDR1 KGHSH and CDR2 LQKENI. CDR3 coding DNA: TGTGCCAGCAGCACCACAGGAGAGAACACTGAAGCTTTCTTT. It yields the protein CASSTTGENTEAFF.

Only one count was recorded for this clone. The chain carries TRBV10-3 and TRBJ1-4, with D unresolved. The V gene lost 3 bases and the J gene lost 0 bases, with 11 bases spanning the gap. Germline-derived CDR1 and CDR2 are ENHRY and SYGVKD. The CDR3 length is 16 residues. CDR3 loop: CAISEAPSSTNEKLFF. CDR3 DNA: TGTGCCATCAGTGAAGCCCCCAGTTCAACTAATGAAAAACTGTTTTTT.

The V gene is TRBV6-5, the J gene TRBJ1-6; D uncertain. The V and J ends lost 0 bases and 14 bases respectively, with 14 bases between them. Germline-derived CDR1 and CDR2 are MNHEY and SVGAGI. This CDR3 region has 14 residues. Here the CDR3 DNA reads TGTGCCAGCAGTTACTCAGGGTCCAAATTGACCCTCCACTTT. Translating it yields CASSYSGSKLTLHF.

The V gene is TRBV7-2, the J gene TRBJ2-1; TRBD1 agrees at 12 bases. Germline V gene data show CDR1 as SGHTA and CDR2 as FQGNSA. CDR3 length equals 17 residues. The J segment lost 8 bases and the V segment lost 4 bases, leaving 12 bases of the junction unmatched. The CDR3 region is CASSSPGQGALGYEQFF. CDR3 DNA: TGTGCCAGCAGCTCCCCGGGACAGGGGGCGTTGGGGTATGAGCAGTTCTTC. The entire variable domain, with the rest obtained from reference TRBV7-2 and TRBJ2-1, is as follows: GAGVSQSPSNKVTEKGKDVELRCDPISGHTALYWYRQSLGQGLEFLIYFQGNSAPDKSGLPSDRFSAERTGGSVSTLTIQRTQQEDSAVYLCASSSPGQGALGYEQFFGPGTRLTVL.

The chain couples TRBV20-1 to TRBJ2-1; D unclear. The germline CDR1 and CDR2 sequences are DFQATT and SNEGSKA (reference sequence). There are 11 residues in the CDR3. V lost 5 bases to trimming and J lost 8 bases, with 10 bases between them. CDR3 residues: CSAQMSHEQFF. The CDR3 DNA sequence: TGCAGTGCTCAAATGAGTCATGAGCAGTTCTTC.

Of note for this clone: At the DNA level, this CDR3 is encoded by other sequences in the same sample as well. This chain connects TRBV6-5 to TRBJ2-2; 8 bases are shared with TRBD1. The J segment lost 3 bases and the V segment lost 2 bases, leaving 5 bases of the junction unmatched. The CDR3 is 16 residues long. Germline CDR1 and CDR2: MNHEY and SVGAGI. This chain's CDR3 is CASSYAGTGDTGELFF. The CDR3 DNA reads TGTGCCAGCAGTTACGCCGGGACAGGAGACACCGGGGAGCTGTTTTTT.

As to this clone: Other DNA sequences in the same sample also yield this CDR3. The V and J genes are TRBV5-1 and TRBJ1-2; unclear D gene. Trimming pared 0 bases from V and 4 bases from J, leaving 4 bases between. CDR3 length equals 12 residues. Germline V lookup: CDR1 SGHRS, CDR2 YFSETQ. Here the CDR3 reads CASSLDSYGYTF. CDR3 in DNA: TGCGCCAGCAGCTTGGATAGCTATGGCTACACCTTC.

The gene calls are TRBV11-3 and TRBJ1-1; D perhaps matches TRBD1 (6 bases). The length of the CDR3 is 13 residues. The ends were cut back, 5 bases at V and 4 bases at J, with 11 bases in the middle. From germline, CDR1 is SGHNT and CDR2 YENEEA. CDR3: CASSLTGTTEAFF. The CDR3 bases are TGTGCCAGCAGCCTCACAGGGACCACTGAAGCTTTCTTT.

The V gene is TRBV18, the J gene TRBJ1-2; weak D call: TRBD1 (5 bases). Trimming cost V 5 bases and J 6 bases, with 13 bases left between them. The CDR3 spans 13 residues. Germline CDR1 and CDR2: KGHSH and LQKENI. CDR3 loop: CASSAQGEDGYTF. The CDR3 region has the DNA TGTGCCAGCTCAGCGCAGGGTGAGGATGGCTACACCTTC.

The CDR3 sequence: CASRAGAGGYTF. The CDR3 DNA sequence: TGTGCCAGCAGAGCAGGGGCGGGAGGCTACACCTTC. J is TRBJ1-2 and V is TRBV21-1. TRBV21-1 represents a pseudogene. This CDR3 is built from 12 residues.

The chain is built from TRBV7-2 and TRBJ2-7; 7 bases line up with TRBD2. This CDR3 spans 14 amino acids. The germline V gene encodes CDR1 SGHTA and CDR2 FQGNSA. J lost 4 bases, V lost 1 base, and 4 bases had no gene match. The CDR3 region is CASSLVGGGYEQYF. The CDR3 nucleotides are TGTGCCAGCAGCTTAGTGGGCGGGGGTTACGAGCAGTACTTC.

The chain combines TRBV15 with TRBJ2-7; D unclear. V lost 1 base, J lost 0 bases, and 4 bases lay in between. From germline, CDR1 is LNHNV and CDR2 YYDKDF (reference sequence). The CDR3 runs 13 residues. The CDR3 DNA is TGTGCCACCAGCAGAGGGGACTCCTACGAGCAGTACTTC. It translates to CATSRGDSYEQYF.

This sequence joins TRBV7-2 and TRBJ2-7; unclear D gene. The V end lost 5 bases, the J end lost 1 base, and 18 bases lay between the germline ends. The germline V gene encodes CDR1 SGHTA and CDR2 FQGNSA. This CDR3 is built from 16 residues. CDR3 protein: CASSSRSGSSSYEQYF. The CDR3 DNA reads as TGTGCCAGCAGCAGTCGGTCAGGAAGCTCATCCTACGAGCAGTACTTC. The entire variable domain, with the rest obtained from reference TRBV7-2 and TRBJ2-7, is as follows: GAGVSQSPSNKVTEKGKDVELRCDPISGHTALYWYRQSLGQGLEFLIYFQGNSAPDKSGLPSDRFSAERTGGSVSTLTIQRTQQEDSAVYLCASSSRSGSSSYEQYFGPGTRLTVT.

The chain joins TRBV6-5 to TRBJ1-2, with D possibly being TRBD1 (5 bases). CDR1 is MNHEY and CDR2 is SVGAGI in the germline V gene. Trimming took off 4 bases at V and 5 bases at J, with 20 bases between the two ends. The CDR3 sequence is 16 residues long. The CDR3, as DNA: TGTGCCAGCAGTTCATCACTCGGGGCTCGGACGTATGGCTACACCTTC. It specifies CASSSSLGARTYGYTF.

The chain carries TRBV10-3 and TRBJ1-2, with 10 positions matching TRBD1. The CDR3 totals 15 residues. J lost 0 bases, V lost 10 bases, and 8 bases had no gene match. Germline V CDR1 and CDR2: ENHRY, SYGVKD. This chain's CDR3 is CATTGGIAPNYGYTF. The CDR3 nucleotides are TGTGCCACGACAGGGGGCATCGCCCCTAACTATGGCTACACCTTC.

The chain combines TRBV6-1 with TRBJ2-4, with D tentatively TRBD1 or TRBD2 (6 bases each). This CDR3 has 15 amino acids. Germline assignment: CDR1 MNHNS and CDR2 SASEGT. Trimming removed 1 base at V and 6 bases at J, with 13 bases between. CDR3 DNA: TGTGCCAGCAGTGAAGGTTCGGGGGACATAAACATTCAGTACTTC. Encoded protein: CASSEGSGDINIQYF.

V is TRBV5-5 and J is TRBJ1-5; perhaps TRBD1 as D (6 bases). The V end was cut by 4 bases, the J end by 0 bases, with 17 bases between. Germline V gives CDR1 SGHKS, CDR2 YYEKEE (reference sequence). This CDR3 has 17 amino acids. In nucleotides, the CDR3 is TGTGCCAGCAGCCCTCGGGGGGGGCTGCCTAGCAATCAGCCCCAGCATTTT. This codes for CASSPRGGLPSNQPQHF. The full variable domain, in which reference TRBV5-5 and TRBJ1-5 provide the parts outside the CDR3, is DAGVTQSPTHLIKTRGQQVTLRCSPISGHKSVSWYQQVLGQGPQFIFQYYEKEERGRGNFPDRFSARQFPNYSSELNVNALLLGDSALYLCASSPRGGLPSNQPQHFGDGTRLSIL.

CDR3 DNA sequence: TGTGCCTGGAGTCGGGACATCAGGAGCTCCTACGAGCAGTACTTC. This translates into CAWSRDIRSSYEQYF. V usage is TRBV30 and J usage is TRBJ2-7; a weak D match, TRBD1 (6 bases). The V gene's germline CDR1 is GTSNPN and CDR2 SVGIG (reference sequence). The CDR3 is 15 residues long. Trimming pared 2 bases from V and 0 bases from J, leaving 14 bases between.